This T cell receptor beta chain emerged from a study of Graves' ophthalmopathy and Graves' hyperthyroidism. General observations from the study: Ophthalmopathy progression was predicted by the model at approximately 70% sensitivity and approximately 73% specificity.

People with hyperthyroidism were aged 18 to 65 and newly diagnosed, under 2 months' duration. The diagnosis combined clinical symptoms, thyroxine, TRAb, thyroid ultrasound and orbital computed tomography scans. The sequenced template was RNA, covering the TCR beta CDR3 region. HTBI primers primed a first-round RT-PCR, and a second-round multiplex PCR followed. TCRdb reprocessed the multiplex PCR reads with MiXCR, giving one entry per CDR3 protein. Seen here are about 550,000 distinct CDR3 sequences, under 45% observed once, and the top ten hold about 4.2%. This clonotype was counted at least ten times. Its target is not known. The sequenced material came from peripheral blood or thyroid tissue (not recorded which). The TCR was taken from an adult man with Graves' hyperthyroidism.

The CDR3 region has the DNA TGCAGTGCCACCGATGACAGCCCGAGCTCCTACGAGCAGTACTTC. As protein: CSATDDSPSSYEQYF. The genes are TRBV20-1 and TRBJ2-7; possible D gene TRBD1, 5 bases. V lost 6 bases and J 0 bases, leaving 18 bases between the germline ends. Germline V CDR1 and CDR2: DFQATT, SNEGSKA (reference sequence). This CDR3 region has 15 residues.